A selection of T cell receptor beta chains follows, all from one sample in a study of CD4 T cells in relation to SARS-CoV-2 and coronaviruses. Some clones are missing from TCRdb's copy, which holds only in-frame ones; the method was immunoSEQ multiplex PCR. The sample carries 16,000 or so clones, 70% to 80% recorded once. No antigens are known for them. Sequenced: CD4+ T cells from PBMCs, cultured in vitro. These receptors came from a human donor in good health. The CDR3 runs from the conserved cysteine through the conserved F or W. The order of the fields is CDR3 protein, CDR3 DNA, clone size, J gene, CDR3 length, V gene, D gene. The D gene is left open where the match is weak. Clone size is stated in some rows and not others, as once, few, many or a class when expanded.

CDR3: CASKMDAYEQYF
DNA: TGTGCCAGCAAGATGGATGCCTACGAGCAGTACTTC
size: -
J: TRBJ2-7
length: 12
V: TRBV2
D: -

CDR3: CASSRDIWNTGELFF
DNA: TGTGCCAGCAGCCGTGACATCTGGAACACCGGGGAGCTGTTTTTT
size: -
J: TRBJ2-2
length: 15
V: TRBV5-4
D: -

CDR3: CASSYGPYGYTF
DNA: TGTGCCAGCAGCTACGGGCCCTATGGCTACACCTTC
size: -
J: TRBJ1-2
length: 12
V: TRBV5-6
D: -

CDR3: CASSLFWSREQFF
DNA: TGTGCCAGCAGCCTATTCTGGAGTCGTGAGCAGTTCTTC
size: -
J: TRBJ2-1
length: 13
V: TRBV11-2
D: -

CDR3: CASSLVSRDTEAFF
DNA: TGTGCCAGCAGCTTGGTCTCCAGGGACACTGAAGCTTTCTTT
size: -
J: TRBJ1-1
length: 14
V: TRBV5-5
D: -

CDR3: CASSFRGASSTEAFF
DNA: TGTGCCAGCAGCTTTAGGGGGGCTTCTAGCACTGAAGCTTTCTTT
size: -
J: TRBJ1-1
length: 15
V: TRBV7-9
D: -

CDR3: CAWSAKQLGKLFF
DNA: TGTGCCTGGAGTGCAAAACAGTTGGGAAAACTGTTTTTT
size: -
J: TRBJ1-4
length: 13
V: TRBV30
D: -

CDR3: CASSYQLYGTEAFF
DNA: TGTGCCAGCAGTTACCAGCTCTATGGCACTGAAGCTTTCTTT
size: -
J: TRBJ1-1
length: 14
V: TRBV6-5
D: -

CDR3: CASSQAPGTQETQYF
DNA: TGTGCCAGCAGTCAAGCCCCCGGGACCCAAGAGACCCAGTACTTC
size: -
J: TRBJ2-5
length: 15
V: TRBV3-1/TRBV3-2
D: -

CDR3: CASSLGGEKEKLFF
DNA: TGTGCCAGCAGCTTGGGGGGGGAGAAGGAAAAACTGTTTTTT
size: -
J: TRBJ1-4
length: 14
V: TRBV5-4
D: -

CDR3: CASSQGTAINNEQFF
DNA: TGTGCCAGCAGCCAAGGGACAGCTATCAACAATGAGCAGTTCTTC
size: -
J: TRBJ2-1
length: 15
V: TRBV14
D: -

CDR3: CASSPSEGHNQPQHF
DNA: TGTGCCAGCTCACCGTCGGAGGGGCACAATCAGCCCCAGCATTTT
size: -
J: TRBJ1-5
length: 15
V: TRBV18
D: -

CDR3: CASIISRRAVGELFF
DNA: TGTGCCAGCATCATAAGCCGGAGGGCCGTCGGGGAGCTGTTTTTT
size: -
J: TRBJ2-2
length: 15
V: TRBV6-6
D: -

CDR3: CASSLTGGSNTEAFF
DNA: TGTGCCAGCAGCTTAACAGGGGGAAGTAACACTGAAGCTTTCTTT
size: -
J: TRBJ1-1
length: 15
V: TRBV5-5
D: TRBD1

CDR3: CASSLGDHEKLFF
DNA: TGTGCCAGCAGCCTGGGAGATCATGAAAAACTGTTTTTT
size: once
J: TRBJ1-4
length: 13
V: TRBV2
D: -

CDR3: CAWSPGNQPQHF
DNA: TGTGCCTGGAGTCCGGGGAATCAGCCCCAGCATTTT
size: -
J: TRBJ1-5
length: 12
V: TRBV30
D: -

CDR3: CASSLLGERHF
DNA: TGTGCCAGCAGTTTATTGGGGGAACGCCACTTC
size: -
J: TRBJ2-7
length: 11
V: TRBV12-3/TRBV12-4
D: -

CDR3: CAWNFGATEAFF
DNA: TGTGCCTGGAATTTCGGGGCCACTGAAGCTTTCTTT
size: -
J: TRBJ1-1
length: 12
V: TRBV30
D: -

CDR3: CASRESNQPQHF
DNA: TGTGCCAGCCGGGAGAGTAATCAGCCCCAGCATTTT
size: -
J: TRBJ1-5
length: 12
V: TRBV6-6
D: -

CDR3: CASRLMSGLGGNEQFF
DNA: TGTGCAAGTCGCTTAATGTCTGGACTAGGGGGCAATGAGCAGTTCTTC
size: -
J: TRBJ2-1
length: 16
V: TRBV12-2
D: -

CDR3: CASSQDRTGGPYGYTF
DNA: TGCGCCAGCAGCCAAGATAGAACAGGGGGCCCTTATGGCTACACCTTC
size: -
J: TRBJ1-2
length: 16
V: TRBV4-1
D: TRBD1

CDR3: CASGLVLWGASTDTQYF
DNA: TGTGCTAGTGGTTTGGTATTATGGGGGGCTAGCACAGATACGCAGTATTTT
size: -
J: TRBJ2-3
length: 17
V: TRBV12-5
D: -

CDR3: CASSLGAAGDEQYF
DNA: TGTGCCAGCTCACTAGGGGCCGCGGGCGACGAGCAGTACTTC
size: -
J: TRBJ2-7
length: 14
V: TRBV2
D: -

CDR3: CASSLNYVFYNEQFF
DNA: TGTGCCAGCAGCTTAAACTACGTCTTCTACAATGAGCAGTTCTTC
size: medium-sized
J: TRBJ2-1
length: 15
V: TRBV11-2
D: -

CDR3: CAISESGGIGTDTQYF
DNA: TGTGCCATCAGTGAGTCAGGGGGTATAGGCACAGATACGCAGTATTTT
size: -
J: TRBJ2-3
length: 16
V: TRBV10-3
D: -

CDR3: CASSQVYTSGGSAFF
DNA: TGCGCCAGCAGCCAAGTTTACACCTCAGGAGGGTCGGCTTTCTTT
size: -
J: TRBJ1-1
length: 15
V: TRBV4-1
D: -

CDR3: CASSVATGLAGYEQYF
DNA: TGTGCCAGCAGCGTAGCTACTGGACTAGCGGGATACGAGCAGTACTTC
size: few
J: TRBJ2-7
length: 16
V: TRBV9
D: TRBD2

CDR3: CASSQSRRANVLTF
DNA: TGTGCCAGCAGCCAAAGCCGGAGGGCCAACGTCCTGACTTTC
size: -
J: TRBJ2-6
length: 14
V: TRBV3-1/TRBV3-2
D: -

CDR3: CASSQVPQPNSGSQFF
DNA: TGCGCCAGCAGCCAAGTACCACAGCCCAATTCGGGCTCGCAGTTCTTC
size: -
J: TRBJ2-1
length: 16
V: TRBV4-1
D: -

CDR3: CASSPPSGTGSYNEQFF
DNA: TGTGCCAGCTCACCACCGAGTGGGACAGGGAGTTACAATGAGCAGTTCTTC
size: -
J: TRBJ2-1
length: 17
V: TRBV18
D: TRBD1

CDR3: CASTPPGGRSYEQYF
DNA: TGTGCCAGTACCCCACCCGGGGGAAGGTCCTACGAGCAGTACTTC
size: once
J: TRBJ2-7
length: 15
V: TRBV19
D: -

CDR3: CASSPRGRLYEQYF
DNA: TGTGCCAGCTCACCTCGGGGCAGACTTTACGAGCAGTACTTC
size: -
J: TRBJ2-7
length: 14
V: TRBV18
D: -

CDR3: CASSQDRVRTGELFF
DNA: TGTGCCAGCAGCCAAGACAGGGTTCGGACCGGGGAGCTGTTTTTT
size: -
J: TRBJ2-2
length: 15
V: TRBV7-8
D: TRBD1

CDR3: CASSPMGGVGDTEAFF
DNA: TGTGCCAGCTCACCAATGGGAGGGGTCGGGGACACTGAAGCTTTCTTT
size: -
J: TRBJ1-1
length: 16
V: TRBV18
D: -

CDR3: CASSPGTAYPWTEAFF
DNA: TGTGCCAGCAGCCCTGGGACAGCCTACCCTTGGACTGAAGCTTTCTTT
size: -
J: TRBJ1-1
length: 16
V: TRBV7-8
D: TRBD1

CDR3: CASMMDRGGLEQYF
DNA: TGTGCCAGCATGATGGACAGGGGGGGCCTCGAGCAGTACTTC
size: -
J: TRBJ2-7
length: 14
V: TRBV2
D: TRBD1

CDR3: CASSFMGTHYEQYF
DNA: TGTGCCAGCAGTTTTATGGGGACGCACTACGAGCAGTACTTC
size: -
J: TRBJ2-7
length: 14
V: TRBV6-5
D: -

CDR3: CASSLSVTRRTGELFF
DNA: TGTGCCAGCAGCTTATCCGTCACGAGGCGGACCGGGGAGCTGTTTTTT
size: few
J: TRBJ2-2
length: 16
V: TRBV7-3
D: -

CDR3: CASRQGEEAFF
DNA: TGTGCCAGCAGACAGGGGGAGGAAGCTTTCTTT
size: few
J: TRBJ1-1
length: 11
V: TRBV2
D: TRBD1

CDR3: CASSPAGTAYEQYF
DNA: TGTGCCAGCAGCCCAGCTGGGACGGCTTACGAGCAGTACTTC
size: -
J: TRBJ2-7
length: 14
V: TRBV9
D: -

CDR3: CASSPTSGDLDTGELFF
DNA: TGTGCCAGCTCACCAACGAGTGGGGACTTGGACACCGGGGAGCTGTTTTTT
size: -
J: TRBJ2-2
length: 17
V: TRBV18
D: -

CDR3: CASSRDRGRGEQYF
DNA: TGCGCCAGCAGCCGCGACAGGGGCAGAGGGGAGCAGTACTTC
size: -
J: TRBJ2-7
length: 14
V: TRBV5-1
D: TRBD1

CDR3: CASSLLGNRNTEAFF
DNA: TGTGCCAGCAGCCTACTAGGCAATAGGAACACTGAAGCTTTCTTT
size: -
J: TRBJ1-1
length: 15
V: TRBV3-1/TRBV3-2
D: -

CDR3: CASSLGLLYEQYF
DNA: TGCGCCAGCAGCTTGGGACTCCTCTACGAGCAGTACTTC
size: -
J: TRBJ2-7
length: 13
V: TRBV5-1
D: -

CDR3: CASSPPGTDTQYF
DNA: TGTGCCAGCTCACCACCAGGGACAGATACGCAGTATTTT
size: few
J: TRBJ2-3
length: 13
V: TRBV18
D: -

CDR3: CASSLGQGRRSYNSPLHF
DNA: TGTGCCAGCAGCTTGGGACAGGGGCGCAGGTCCTATAATTCACCCCTCCACTTT
size: few
J: TRBJ1-6
length: 18
V: TRBV7-9
D: TRBD1

CDR3: CAWSGQGFGYTF
DNA: TGTGCCTGGAGTGGACAGGGGTTTGGGTACACCTTC
size: -
J: TRBJ1-2
length: 12
V: TRBV30
D: TRBD1

CDR3: CASSKDNRSFPNISTDTQYF
DNA: TGTGCCAGCAGCAAAGATAACAGGTCATTCCCAAACATAAGCACAGATACGCAGTATTTT
size: -
J: TRBJ2-3
length: 20
V: TRBV21-1
D: -

CDR3: CATSDSSVLYGYTF
DNA: TGTGCCACCAGTGATTCCTCGGTTCTCTATGGCTACACCTTC
size: few
J: TRBJ1-2
length: 14
V: TRBV24-1
D: -

CDR3: CASSPDSAGNTIYF
DNA: TGTGCCAGCTCACCAGACTCAGCAGGAAACACCATATATTTT
size: -
J: TRBJ1-3
length: 14
V: TRBV18
D: -

CDR3: CASSPRTSRQGYQPQHF
DNA: TGTGCCAGCAGCCCTAGAACGAGCCGACAGGGGTATCAGCCCCAGCATTTT
size: few
J: TRBJ1-5
length: 17
V: TRBV11-2
D: TRBD1